This TCR beta chain appears in the sequencing data of a study of cytomegalovirus exposure and HLA in healthy donors. Whole-study findings and limits: The authors enumerated 180 or so TCR beta chains as linked to cytomegalovirus.

Germline V CDR1 and CDR2: MNHEY, SMNVEV (reference sequence). The length of the CDR3 is 15 residues. With 2 bases removed from V and 1 base from J, the gap between germline ends came to 12 bases. About this clone itself: Its antigen is unidentified.

Primers: 60 Vbeta forward and 13 Jbeta reverse. Some clones are missing from TCRdb's copy, which holds only in-frame ones; the method was immunoSEQ multiplex PCR. Here the sample spans about 190,000 clones, around three quarters being singletons. The receptor's source is a woman aged 25 to 39 in good health and CMV-seronegative. Sequenced input: PBMCs. The rearrangement joins TRBV27 to TRBJ2-7; a weak D match, TRBD1 (7 bases). CDR3 protein: CASSLRAGGSYEQYF. The CDR3 DNA reads as TGTGCCAGCAGTTTAAGGGCAGGGGGGTCCTACGAGCAGTACTTC.